The source of this TCR beta chain is a study of T cell responses to AZD1222 COVID-19 vaccine. Overall study results and limits: All repertoire sampling was performed exclusively after the peak T cell response. The study found Spike-specific TCR breadth and depth rose after two AZD1222 doses. Reportedly, nearly half the spike-specific TCRs target unmutated variant regions.

Data came from immunoSEQ multiplex PCR; TCRdb stores just in-frame clones and leaves some out. Here the sample spans 130,000 to 150,000 clones, 82% being singletons. Comments on this clone: What it binds is unknown.

CDR1 and CDR2 (germline): LGHDT, YNNKEL (reference sequence). With 0 bases removed from V and 6 bases from J, the gap between germline ends came to 9 bases. This CDR3 region has 14 residues. The material sequenced was peripheral blood, taken on day 0 of MenACWY control vaccination. The receptor was derived from an adult in good health. The J gene is TRBJ2-1, the V gene TRBV3-1 (or the pseudogene TRBV3-2); D is tentatively TRBD1 or TRBD2 (5 bases each). CDR3 residues: CASSQDGARNEQFF. The CDR3 DNA reads TGTGCCAGCAGCCAAGACGGGGCGCGCAATGAGCAGTTCTTC.